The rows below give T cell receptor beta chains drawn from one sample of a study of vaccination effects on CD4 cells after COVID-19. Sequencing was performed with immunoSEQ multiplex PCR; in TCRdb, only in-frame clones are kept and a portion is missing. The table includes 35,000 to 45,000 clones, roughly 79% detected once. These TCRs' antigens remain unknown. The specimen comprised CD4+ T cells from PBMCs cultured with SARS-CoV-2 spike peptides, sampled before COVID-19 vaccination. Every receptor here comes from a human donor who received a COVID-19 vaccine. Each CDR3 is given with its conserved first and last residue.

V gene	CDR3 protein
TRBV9	CASSLKTPSGSSTDTQYF
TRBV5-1	CASSSDSSGANVLTF
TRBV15	CATSRDPGTRVNYGYTF
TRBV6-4	CASSNWEGSGMGGLYGYTF
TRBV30	CAWSVPGGSRLAFF
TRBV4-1	CASSQGGTVNYGYTF
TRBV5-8	CASSRGGRGTGELFF
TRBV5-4	CASSQGQLSTDTQYF
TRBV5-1	CASSPTLGNTGELFF
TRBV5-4	CASSLAGGSVANTGELFF
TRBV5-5	CASSLKPQPGETQYF
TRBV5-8	CASSLSGGVWGTQYF
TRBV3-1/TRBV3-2	CASSQFTPGNYGYTF
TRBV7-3	CASSRGPSSYNSPLHF
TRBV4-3	CASSQDPTGYAFF
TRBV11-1	CASSLGLGQRTLHF
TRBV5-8	CASSILGQGAETQYF
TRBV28	CASRAANYGYTF
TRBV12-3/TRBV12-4	CASRPTGTDTQYF
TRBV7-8	CASSLGSRGGAGETQYF
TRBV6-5	CASSRDRDEKLFF
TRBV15	CATRPTANTEAFF
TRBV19	CASSMNRVTDTQYF
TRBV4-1	CASSHITGLSAKNIQYF
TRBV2	CASLLFRVPYF